These 6 T cell receptor beta chains were all obtained from the same sample, sequenced in a study of blood T cell repertoires in COVID-19. Measured with immunoSEQ multiplex PCR; TCRdb has only the in-frame clones, and not every one. Here the sample spans more than 55,000 clones, roughly nine tenths being singletons. The sequenced sample consisted of peripheral blood. These receptors originate from a man aged 50-60 years with active COVID-19.

The CDR3 coding sequence is TGTGCCAGCAGGCCCGGACAGGGGGTCGAAAAACTGTTTTTT. This translates into CASRPGQGVEKLFF. The chain carries TRBV7-2 and TRBJ1-4; 10 nucleotides match TRBD1. CDR1 SGHTA and CDR2 FQGNSA come from the germline V gene. CDR3 length: 14 amino acids. V lost 6 bases and J lost 8; bases outside the gene matches: 6.

A single count supports this clone. The genes are TRBV11-2 and TRBJ2-5; 7 nucleotides line up with TRBD2. With 1 base clipped from V and 7 bases from J, the junction kept 12 bases outside the gene matches. The germline CDR1 and CDR2 sequences are SGHAT and FQNNGV. This CDR3 has 16 residues. CDR3 DNA sequence: TGTGCCAGCAGCTTAGGAGGAGCGGGATCGTTGGGGACCCAGTACTTC. Its protein product is CASSLGGAGSLGTQYF.

The chain joins TRBV27 to TRBJ2-5, with D maybe TRBD1 (6 bases). The V gene lost 6 bases and the J gene lost 4 bases, with 15 bases spanning the gap. The CDR3 is made up of 14 amino acids. Looked up from germline, CDR1 is MNHEY and CDR2 is SMNVEV (reference sequence). The CDR3 reads CASSSQGEGETQYF. CDR3 nucleotides: TGTGCCAGCAGCTCACAGGGAGAAGGAGAGACCCAGTACTTC.

The rearrangement joins TRBV4-3 to TRBJ1-6, with D perhaps matching TRBD1 (5 bases). The CDR3 runs 15 residues. V lost 0 bases and J 10 bases, leaving 13 bases between the germline ends. In germline, CDR1 is LGHNA, CDR2 YSLEER. The CDR3 region has the DNA TGCGCCAGCAGCCAAGATAGGCAGGGCCACTCACCCCTCCACTTT. This encodes CASSQDRQGHSPLHF.

The rearrangement links TRBV20-1 to TRBJ2-7; no reliable D call. This CDR3 comprises 11 residues. Germline CDR1 and CDR2: DFQATT and SNEGSKA (reference sequence). V lost 1 base, J lost 3 bases, and 4 bases lay in between. CDR3 nucleotide sequence: TGCAGTGCTAGAGTCCTCTACGAGCAGTACTTC. This codes for CSARVLYEQYF.

V and J are TRBV4-2 and TRBJ2-2; TRBD2 aligns across 10 bases. J gave up 3 bases and V 0 bases, and 7 bases lay outside the gene matches. CDR1 and CDR2 from the germline V gene are LGHNA and YNFKEQ. The CDR3 sequence is 18 residues long. CDR3 DNA sequence: TGTGCCAGCAGCCAAGATCCAGCGGGGGGGCCTCACACCGGGGAGCTGTTTTTT. Protein product: CASSQDPAGGPHTGELFF.